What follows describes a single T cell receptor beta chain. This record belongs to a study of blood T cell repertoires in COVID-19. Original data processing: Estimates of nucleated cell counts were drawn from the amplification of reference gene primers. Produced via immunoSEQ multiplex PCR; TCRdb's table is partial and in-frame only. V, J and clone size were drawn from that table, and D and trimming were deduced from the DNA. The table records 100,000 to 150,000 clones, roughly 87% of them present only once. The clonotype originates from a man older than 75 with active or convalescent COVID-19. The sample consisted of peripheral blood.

CDR3 protein: CASSALAGGAKNIQYF. In nucleotides, the CDR3 is TGTGCCAGCAGCGCCTTGGCGGGAGGGGCCAAAAACATTCAGTACTTC. The gene calls are TRBV9 and TRBJ2-4; 9 bases are shared with TRBD2. Losses at the gene ends were 3 bases for V and 1 base for J; bases not matched to a gene: 5. The V gene's germline CDR1 is SGDLS and CDR2 YYNGEE. The CDR3 is 16 amino acids.